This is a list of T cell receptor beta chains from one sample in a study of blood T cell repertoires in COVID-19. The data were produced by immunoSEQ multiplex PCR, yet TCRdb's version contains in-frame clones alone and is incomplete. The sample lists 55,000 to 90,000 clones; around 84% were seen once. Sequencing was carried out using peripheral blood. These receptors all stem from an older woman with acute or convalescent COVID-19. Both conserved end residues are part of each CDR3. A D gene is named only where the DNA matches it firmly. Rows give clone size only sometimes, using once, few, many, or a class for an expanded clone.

CASSLGGNTGELFF | - | TRBV5-5 | 14 | -
CASSQDWIAGDNEQFF | - | TRBV3-1/TRBV3-2 | 16 | TRBD2
CASGTGDMRSGNTIYF | - | TRBV19 | 16 | TRBD1
CASRRRLDRTGTVSYEQYF | - | TRBV28 | 19 | TRBD1
CASSLVTAARPQHF | - | TRBV28 | 14 | -
CASSLPRRTVNTEAFF | - | TRBV28 | 16 | -
CASSSQPGTAEAFF | - | TRBV11-3 | 14 | TRBD1
CASSNFGDSGANVLTF | - | TRBV18 | 16 | -
CASSRVYNEQFF | - | TRBV19 | 12 | -
CASSLYRGNTEAFF | once | TRBV5-8 | 14 | TRBD1
CASSRLEGYTEAFF | few | TRBV7-2 | 14 | -
CASSPEGDAGANVLTF | - | TRBV18 | 16 | -
CASISHMNTEAFF | few | TRBV28 | 13 | -
CSVRIAGEQETQYF | - | TRBV29-1 | 14 | TRBD2
CASREATFSNQPQHF | once | TRBV6-5 | 15 | -
CASSPRVYGYEQYF | - | TRBV9 | 14 | -
CAWSVILGGAGNTIYF | - | TRBV30 | 16 | -
CASSNPGMARETQYF | - | TRBV19 | 15 | -
CASSEGGGLMNTEAFF | - | TRBV6-1 | 16 | -
CASTPDRENTEAFF | - | TRBV19 | 14 | TRBD1
CSGTGGDGYTF | - | TRBV29-1 | 11 | TRBD1
CSVEDAGNTGELFF | - | TRBV29-1 | 14 | -
CASKTTQGDGYTF | - | TRBV19 | 13 | -
CASSERQGVNGYTF | - | TRBV6-1 | 14 | TRBD1
CASSYYPGLDNQPQHF | - | TRBV6-2/TRBV6-3 | 16 | -
CASSLWGDPNTGELFF | - | TRBV5-1 | 16 | -
CASSIDRDQPQHF | - | TRBV19 | 13 | -
CASSRARGFITEAFF | - | TRBV14 | 15 | -
CASSPQANVLTF | - | TRBV11-2 | 12 | -
CASSLELALNTGELFF | - | TRBV7-2 | 16 | -
CASSYVAYYGYTF | once | TRBV7-2 | 13 | -
CAWSVGQGANQPQHF | - | TRBV30 | 15 | TRBD1
CSVEREDGYTF | - | TRBV29-1 | 11 | -
CATKSTPGQATGELFF | - | TRBV10-3 | 16 | TRBD1
CASSYGTSGLEQFF | once | TRBV6-2/TRBV6-3 | 14 | TRBD2
CASSGGGTDTQYF | - | TRBV19 | 13 | -